This record looks at one T cell receptor (beta chain) sequence and its context. This record comes from a study of blood T cell repertoires in COVID-19. Whole-study context: The United States, Italy and Spain were the sources of the acute and convalescent COVID-19 samples.

Original analysis: Researchers report that nucleated cell counts were estimated from reference gene primer amplification. Measured with immunoSEQ multiplex PCR; TCRdb has only the in-frame clones, and not every one. That table gives V, J and clone size, and the DNA gave D and trimming. The sample carries over 150,000 clones, around four fifths recorded once. From germline, CDR1 is MNHEY and CDR2 SVGAGI. J lost 4 bases, V lost 10 bases, and 5 bases had no gene match. The CDR3 length is 14 residues. The V gene is TRBV6-5, the J gene TRBJ2-5; TRBD2 aligns across 14 bases. The sample consisted of PBMCs or T cells enriched from blood (not recorded which). This receptor was identified in a man aged 35 to 55 who had recovered from COVID-19. The chain's CDR3 is CAMGTSGSIETQYF. Written as DNA, the CDR3 is TGTGCCATGGGGACTAGCGGGAGTATAGAGACCCAGTACTTC.